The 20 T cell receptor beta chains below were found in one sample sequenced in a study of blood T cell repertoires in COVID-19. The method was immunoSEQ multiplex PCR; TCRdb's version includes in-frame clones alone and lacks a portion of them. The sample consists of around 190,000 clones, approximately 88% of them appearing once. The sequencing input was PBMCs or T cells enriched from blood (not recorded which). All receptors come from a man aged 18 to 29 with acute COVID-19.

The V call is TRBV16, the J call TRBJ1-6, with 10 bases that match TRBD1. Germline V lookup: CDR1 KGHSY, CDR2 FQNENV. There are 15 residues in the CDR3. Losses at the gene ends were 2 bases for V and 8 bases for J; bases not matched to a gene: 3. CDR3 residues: CASSQLGTGDSPLHF. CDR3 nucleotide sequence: TGTGCCAGCAGCCAACTCGGGACAGGGGATTCACCCCTCCACTTT.

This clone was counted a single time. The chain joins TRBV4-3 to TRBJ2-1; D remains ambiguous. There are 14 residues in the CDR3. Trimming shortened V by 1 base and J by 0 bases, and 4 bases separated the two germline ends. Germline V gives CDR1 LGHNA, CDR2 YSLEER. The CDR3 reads CASSQVDSYNEQFF. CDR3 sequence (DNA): TGCGCCAGCAGCCAAGTAGACTCCTACAATGAGCAGTTCTTC.

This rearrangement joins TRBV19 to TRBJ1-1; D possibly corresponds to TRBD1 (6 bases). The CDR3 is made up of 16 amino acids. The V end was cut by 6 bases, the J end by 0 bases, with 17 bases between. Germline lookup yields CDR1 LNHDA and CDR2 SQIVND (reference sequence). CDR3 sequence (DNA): TGTGCCAGTAGATCCCCGGGACACGGCATGAACACTGAAGCTTTCTTT. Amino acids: CASRSPGHGMNTEAFF.

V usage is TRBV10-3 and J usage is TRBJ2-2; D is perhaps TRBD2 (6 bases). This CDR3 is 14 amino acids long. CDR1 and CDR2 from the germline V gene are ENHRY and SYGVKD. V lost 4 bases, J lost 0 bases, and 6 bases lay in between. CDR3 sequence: CAISAGANTGELFF. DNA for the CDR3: TGTGCCATCAGTGCGGGGGCGAACACCGGGGAGCTGTTTTTT.

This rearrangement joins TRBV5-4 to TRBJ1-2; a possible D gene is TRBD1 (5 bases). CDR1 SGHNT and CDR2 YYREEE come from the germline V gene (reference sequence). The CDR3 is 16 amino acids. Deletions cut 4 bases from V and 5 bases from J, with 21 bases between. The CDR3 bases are TGTGCCAGCAGCCCTTCGGGGCAGGGAGGAATGTATGGCTACACCTTC. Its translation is CASSPSGQGGMYGYTF.

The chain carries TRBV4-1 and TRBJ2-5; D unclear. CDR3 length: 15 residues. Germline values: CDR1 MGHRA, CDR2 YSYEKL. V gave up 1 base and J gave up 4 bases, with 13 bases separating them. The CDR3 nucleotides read TGCGCCAGCAGCCAAGCGGGTGGTCTGGGAGAGACCCAGTACTTC. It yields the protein CASSQAGGLGETQYF.

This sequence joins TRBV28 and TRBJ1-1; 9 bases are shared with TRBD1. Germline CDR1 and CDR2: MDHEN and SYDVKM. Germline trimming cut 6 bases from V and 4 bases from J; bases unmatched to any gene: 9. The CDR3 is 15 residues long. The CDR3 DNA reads TGTGCCAGCAGCATATCCGGGACAGGGATCACTGAAGCTTTCTTT. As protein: CASSISGTGITEAFF.

The CDR3 DNA is TGCGCCAGCAGCCAAGATACCAGGGCTGAGCAGTTCTTC. This encodes CASSQDTRAEQFF. The genes are TRBV4-3 and TRBJ2-1; TRBD1 is a possible D gene (5 bases). Germline CDR1 and CDR2: LGHNA and YSLEER. V dropped 0 bases and J dropped 9 bases, with 9 bases sitting between them. CDR3 length: 13 amino acids.

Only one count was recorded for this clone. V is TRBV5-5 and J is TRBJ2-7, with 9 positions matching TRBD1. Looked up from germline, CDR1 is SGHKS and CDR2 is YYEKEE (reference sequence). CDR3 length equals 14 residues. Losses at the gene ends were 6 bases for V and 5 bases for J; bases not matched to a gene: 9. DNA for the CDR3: TGTGCCAGCACCTACAGGGGGCGCGTAGACGAGCAGTACTTC. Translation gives CASTYRGRVDEQYF.

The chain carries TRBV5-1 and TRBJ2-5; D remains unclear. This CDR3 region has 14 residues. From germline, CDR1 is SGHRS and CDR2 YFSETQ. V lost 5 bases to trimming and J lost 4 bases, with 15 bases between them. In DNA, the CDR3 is TGCGCCAGCAGTTACGAAAGAGGCGCAGAGACCCAGTACTTC. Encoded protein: CASSYERGAETQYF. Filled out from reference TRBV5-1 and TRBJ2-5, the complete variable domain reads KAGVTQTPRYLIKTRGQQVTLSCSPISGHRSVSWYQQTPGQGLQFLFEYFSETQRNKGNFPGRFSGRQFSNSRSEMNVSTLELGDSALYLCASSYERGAETQYFGPGTRLLVL.

The CDR3 DNA reads TGCAGCGTTGTTAAGGCAGGAAACGAGCAGTACTTC. It yields the protein CSVVKAGNEQYF. The chain links TRBV29-1 to TRBJ2-7, with unresolved D. The V end lost 4 bases, the J end lost 5 bases, and 12 bases lay between the germline ends. Germline V gene sequence: CDR1 SQVTM, CDR2 ANQGSEA. The CDR3 contains 12 residues.

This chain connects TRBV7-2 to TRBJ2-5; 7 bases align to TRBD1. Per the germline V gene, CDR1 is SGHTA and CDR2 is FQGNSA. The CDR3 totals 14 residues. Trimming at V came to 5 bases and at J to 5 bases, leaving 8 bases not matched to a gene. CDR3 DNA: TGTGCCAGCAGCGTTACAGGGGCAGGGGAGACCCAGTACTTC. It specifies CASSVTGAGETQYF.

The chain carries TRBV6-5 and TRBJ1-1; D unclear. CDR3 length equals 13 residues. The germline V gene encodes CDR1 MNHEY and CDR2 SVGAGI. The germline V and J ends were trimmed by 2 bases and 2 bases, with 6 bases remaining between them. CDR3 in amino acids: CASSYMANTEAFF. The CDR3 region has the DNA TGTGCCAGCAGTTACATGGCCAACACTGAAGCTTTCTTT.

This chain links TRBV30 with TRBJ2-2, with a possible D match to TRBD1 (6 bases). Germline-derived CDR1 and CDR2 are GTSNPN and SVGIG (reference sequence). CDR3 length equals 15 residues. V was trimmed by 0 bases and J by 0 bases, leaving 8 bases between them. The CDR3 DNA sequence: TGTGCCTGGAGTGTTACAGGGCCGAACACCGGGGAGCTGTTTTTT. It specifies CAWSVTGPNTGELFF. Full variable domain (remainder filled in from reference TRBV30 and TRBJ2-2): SQTIHQWPATLVQPVGSPLSLECTVEGTSNPNLYWYRQAAGRGLQLLFYSVGIGQISSEVPQNLSASRPQDRQFILSSKKLLLSDSGFYLCAWSVTGPNTGELFFGEGSRLTVL.

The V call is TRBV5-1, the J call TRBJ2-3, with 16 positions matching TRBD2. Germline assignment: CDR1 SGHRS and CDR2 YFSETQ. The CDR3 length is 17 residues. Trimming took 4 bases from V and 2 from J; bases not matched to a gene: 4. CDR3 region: CASSLGLAGGVTDTQYF. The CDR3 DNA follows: TGCGCCAGCAGCCTGGGACTAGCGGGAGGGGTCACAGATACGCAGTATTTT.

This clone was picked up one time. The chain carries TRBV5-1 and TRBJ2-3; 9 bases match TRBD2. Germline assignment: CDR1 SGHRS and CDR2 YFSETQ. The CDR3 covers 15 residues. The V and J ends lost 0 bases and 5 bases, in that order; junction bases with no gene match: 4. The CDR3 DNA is TGCGCCAGCAGCTTGGGCGGGAGGGCCGGAGATACGCAGTATTTT. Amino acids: CASSLGGRAGDTQYF.

The CDR3 loop reads CASSVGQFGYTF. The CDR3 DNA follows: TGTGCCAGTAGTGTCGGACAGTTTGGCTACACCTTC. This rearrangement joins TRBV19 to TRBJ1-2, with D possibly being TRBD1 (6 bases). Germline-derived CDR1 and CDR2 are LNHDA and SQIVND (reference sequence). The CDR3 spans 12 residues. V was pared by 5 bases and J by 7 bases, with 11 bases between.

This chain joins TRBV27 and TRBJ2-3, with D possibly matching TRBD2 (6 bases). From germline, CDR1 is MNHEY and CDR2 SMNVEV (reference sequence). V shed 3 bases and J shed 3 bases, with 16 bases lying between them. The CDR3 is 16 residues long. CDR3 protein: CASSFLSGGATDTQYF. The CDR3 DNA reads TGTGCCAGCAGTTTCCTCTCCGGCGGGGCTACAGATACGCAGTATTTT.

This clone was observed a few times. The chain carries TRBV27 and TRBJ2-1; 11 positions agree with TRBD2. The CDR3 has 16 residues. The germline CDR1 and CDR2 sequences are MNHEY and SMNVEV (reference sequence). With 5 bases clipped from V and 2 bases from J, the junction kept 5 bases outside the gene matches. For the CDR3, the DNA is TGTGCCAGCAGTCCGGGGACTAGCGGAACCTACAATGAGCAGTTCTTC. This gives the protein CASSPGTSGTYNEQFF.

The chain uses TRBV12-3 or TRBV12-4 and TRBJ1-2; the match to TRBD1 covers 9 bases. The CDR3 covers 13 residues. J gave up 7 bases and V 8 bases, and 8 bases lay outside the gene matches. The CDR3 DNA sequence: TGTGCCAGCGACTCCGGGACAGGGTTTGGCTACACCTTC. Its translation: CASDSGTGFGYTF.